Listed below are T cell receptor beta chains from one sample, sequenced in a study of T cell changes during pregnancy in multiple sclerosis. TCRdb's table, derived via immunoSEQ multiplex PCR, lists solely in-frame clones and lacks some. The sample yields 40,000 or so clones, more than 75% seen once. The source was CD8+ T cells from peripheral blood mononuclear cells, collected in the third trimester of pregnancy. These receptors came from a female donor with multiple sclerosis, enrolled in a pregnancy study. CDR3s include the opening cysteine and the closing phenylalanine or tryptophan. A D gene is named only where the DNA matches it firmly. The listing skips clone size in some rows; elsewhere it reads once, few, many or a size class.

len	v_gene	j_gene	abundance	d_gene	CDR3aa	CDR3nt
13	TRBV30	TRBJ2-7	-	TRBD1	CAWSVDRGSEQYF	TGTGCCTGGAGCGTTGACAGGGGGTCTGAGCAGTACTTC
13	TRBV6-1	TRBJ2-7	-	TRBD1	CASSGTGESEQYF	TGTGCCAGCAGCGGGACAGGGGAGTCCGAGCAGTACTTC
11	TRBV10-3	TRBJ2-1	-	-	CAIQRGYEQFF	TGTGCCATTCAACGGGGATATGAGCAGTTCTTC
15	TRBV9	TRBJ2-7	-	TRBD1	CASSEGTGVSYEQYF	TGTGCCAGCAGCGAGGGGACAGGGGTCTCCTACGAGCAGTACTTC
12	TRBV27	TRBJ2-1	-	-	CASSFGDNEQFF	TGTGCCAGCAGTTTTGGAGACAATGAGCAGTTCTTC
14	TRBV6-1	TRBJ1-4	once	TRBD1	CASIYGQGNEKLFF	TGTGCCAGCATATACGGACAGGGGAATGAAAAACTGTTTTTT
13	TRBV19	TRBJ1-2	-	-	CASSIDGTYGYTF	TGTGCCAGTAGTATAGATGGCACCTATGGCTACACCTTC
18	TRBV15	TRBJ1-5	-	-	CAGMQGRRSEYSNQPQHF	TGTGCCGGAATGCAGGGGCGCAGGTCCGAATATAGCAATCAGCCCCAGCATTTT
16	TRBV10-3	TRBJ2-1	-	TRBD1	CAISVSGGSSYNEQFF	TGTGCCATCAGTGTCTCAGGGGGCAGCTCCTACAATGAGCAGTTCTTC
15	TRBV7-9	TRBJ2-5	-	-	CASSLSWSLGETQYF	TGTGCCAGCAGCTTAAGTTGGAGTTTGGGAGAGACCCAGTACTTC
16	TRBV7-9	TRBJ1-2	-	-	CASSLSIAGSADGYTF	TGTGCCAGCAGCTTAAGTATTGCGGGGTCGGCTGATGGCTACACCTTC
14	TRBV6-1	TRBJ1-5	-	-	CASSERGYVQPQHF	TGTGCCAGCAGTGAACGGGGGTATGTGCAGCCCCAGCATTTT
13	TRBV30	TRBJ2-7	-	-	CAWAGFSSYEQYF	TGTGCCTGGGCGGGGTTTAGCTCCTACGAGCAGTACTTC
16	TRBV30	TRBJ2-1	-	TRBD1	CAWSASWTGTYNEQFF	TGTGCCTGGAGTGCAAGTTGGACAGGGACGTACAATGAGCAGTTCTTC
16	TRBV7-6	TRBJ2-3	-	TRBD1	CASSLYRGLGTDTQYF	TGTGCCAGCAGCTTATACAGGGGCCTAGGTACAGATACGCAGTATTTT
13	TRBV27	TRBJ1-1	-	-	CASSFVRNTEAFF	TGTGCCAGCAGTTTTGTCCGGAACACTGAAGCTTTCTTT
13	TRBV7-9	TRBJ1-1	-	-	CASSLGSGAEAFF	TGTGCCAGCAGCTTAGGGTCAGGGGCTGAAGCTTTCTTT
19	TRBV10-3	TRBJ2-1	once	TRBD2	CAISESGQGTSGASNEQFF	TGTGCCATCAGTGAATCGGGACAGGGGACTAGCGGGGCCTCCAATGAGCAGTTCTTC
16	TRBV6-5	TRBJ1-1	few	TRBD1	CASSWDRAIGNTEAFF	TGTGCCAGCAGTTGGGACAGGGCAATTGGAAACACTGAAGCTTTCTTT
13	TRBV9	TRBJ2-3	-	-	CASSGADYGWVYF	TGTGCCAGCAGCGGGGCGGACTACGGTTGGGTGTATTTT
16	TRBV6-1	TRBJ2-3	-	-	CASSEVGGHYTDTQYF	TGTGCCAGCAGTGAAGTTGGGGGCCATTACACAGATACGCAGTATTTT
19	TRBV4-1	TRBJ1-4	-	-	CASSHIGSTGGTLNEKLFF	TGCGCCAGCAGCCATATTGGGAGTACCGGGGGGACCCTAAATGAAAAACTGTTTTTT
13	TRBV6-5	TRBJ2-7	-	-	CASSLHKNYEQYF	TGTGCCAGCAGTTTACACAAAAACTACGAGCAGTACTTC
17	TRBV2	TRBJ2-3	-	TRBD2	CASSYILAGGSTDTQYF	TGTGCCAGCAGCTATATCCTAGCGGGGGGCAGCACAGATACGCAGTATTTT
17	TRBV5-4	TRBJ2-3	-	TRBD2	CASSSPDSGGSTDTQYF	TGTGCCAGCAGCTCGCCAGATAGCGGGGGCAGCACAGATACGCAGTATTTT
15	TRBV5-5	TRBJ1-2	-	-	CASSLVAGQNYGYTF	TGTGCCAGCAGCTTGGTAGCAGGGCAAAACTATGGCTACACCTTC
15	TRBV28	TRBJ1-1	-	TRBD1	CASSSPGQTNTEAFF	TGTGCCAGCAGTTCTCCGGGACAGACGAACACTGAAGCTTTCTTT
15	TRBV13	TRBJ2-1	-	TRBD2	CASSLGGLAYNEQFF	TGTGCCAGCAGCTTAGGCGGACTAGCGTACAATGAGCAGTTCTTC
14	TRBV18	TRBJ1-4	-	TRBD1	CASSPDREDEKLFF	TGTGCCAGCTCACCCGACAGGGAGGATGAAAAACTGTTTTTT
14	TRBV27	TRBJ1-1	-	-	CASSLSRGGTEAFF	TGTGCCAGCAGTTTATCCAGGGGAGGGACTGAAGCTTTCTTT
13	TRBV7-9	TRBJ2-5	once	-	CASSSDLFGTQYF	TGTGCCAGCAGCTCCGACTTGTTCGGGACCCAGTACTTC